This TCR beta chain came from a study of T-cell memory formation after mild COVID-19. About the research overall: TCR clusters showed largely donor specificity.

Study-level findings and limits: Mainly CM and EM harbored the contracting CD4+ clones; mainly EMRA harbored the CD8+ ones. Researchers found some responding clones in pre-infection memory, a sign that cross-reactive memory joined. Day 15 to 85 contracting clones showed balanced CD4/CD8; later expanders leaned CD4+.

TCRdb re-analysed the 5' RACE reads in MiXCR, keeping a single row per CDR3 protein. This sample has around 390,000 distinct CDR3 sequences; roughly 15% occur once, and the top ten carry about 22%. Germline loops: CDR1 SGHTA, CDR2 FQGNSA. Trimming cost V 5 bases and J 5 bases; bases outside gene matches: 8. The CDR3 loop spans 16 amino acids. This clonotype came up a few times. Its antigen is as yet unknown. The sequencing sample was made of PBMCs or a T cell subset sorted from them (not recorded which). This receptor was obtained from a man younger than 30 who had mild COVID-19 (a few samples of this study predate the infection). Cell type and time point are not known. This chain connects TRBV7-2 to TRBJ2-5, with 13 bases that match TRBD2. CDR3 nucleotide sequence: TGTGCCAGCAGCACCTCCGGGACTAGCGGGGCGGAGACCCAGTACTTC. Its protein is CASSTSGTSGAETQYF.